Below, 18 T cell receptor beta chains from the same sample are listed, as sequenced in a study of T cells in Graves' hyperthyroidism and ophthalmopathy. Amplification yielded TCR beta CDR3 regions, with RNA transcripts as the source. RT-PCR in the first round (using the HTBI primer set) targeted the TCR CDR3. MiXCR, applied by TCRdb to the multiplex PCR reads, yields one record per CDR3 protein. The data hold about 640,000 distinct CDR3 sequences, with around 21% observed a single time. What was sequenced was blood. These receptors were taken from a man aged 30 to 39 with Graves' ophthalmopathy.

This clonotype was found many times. The CDR3 reads CASSLKPGQGRNNEQFF. The DNA of the CDR3 is TGTGCCAGCAGCTTAAAACCGGGGCAGGGGAGGAACAATGAGCAGTTCTTC. The chain employs TRBV7-3 and TRBJ2-1; D may match TRBD1 or TRBD2 (6 bases each). The V gene lost 1 base and the J gene lost 5 bases, with 18 bases spanning the gap. This CDR3 comprises 17 residues. Germline CDR1 reads SGHTA; CDR2 reads FQGTGA.

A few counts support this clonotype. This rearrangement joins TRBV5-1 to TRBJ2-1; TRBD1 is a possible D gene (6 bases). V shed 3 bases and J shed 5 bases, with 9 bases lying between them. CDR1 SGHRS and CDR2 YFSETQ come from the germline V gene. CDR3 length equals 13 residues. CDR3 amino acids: CASSSRQDNEQFF. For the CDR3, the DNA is TGCGCCAGCAGCTCTCGACAGGACAATGAGCAGTTCTTC.

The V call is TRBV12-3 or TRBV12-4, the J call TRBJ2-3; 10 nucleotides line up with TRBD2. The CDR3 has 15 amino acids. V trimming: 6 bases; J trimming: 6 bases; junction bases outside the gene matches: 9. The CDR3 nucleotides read TGTGCCAGCAGGGGGAGGCTAGCGGGAGTGGATACGCAGTATTTT. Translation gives CASRGRLAGVDTQYF.

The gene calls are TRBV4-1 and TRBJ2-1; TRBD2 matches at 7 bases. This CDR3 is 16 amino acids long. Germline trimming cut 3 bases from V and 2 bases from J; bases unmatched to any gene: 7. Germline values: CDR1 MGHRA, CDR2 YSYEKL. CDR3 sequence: CASSQGGGSTYNEQFF. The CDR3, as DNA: TGCGCCAGCAGCCAGGGTGGCGGGAGCACCTACAATGAGCAGTTCTTC.

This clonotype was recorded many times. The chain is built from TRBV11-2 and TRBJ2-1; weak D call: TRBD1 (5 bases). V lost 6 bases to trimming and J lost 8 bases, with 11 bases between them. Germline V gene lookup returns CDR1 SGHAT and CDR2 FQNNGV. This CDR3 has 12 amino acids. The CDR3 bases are TGTGCCAGCAGGTCGGTAGGGGATGAGCAGTTCTTC. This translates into CASRSVGDEQFF.

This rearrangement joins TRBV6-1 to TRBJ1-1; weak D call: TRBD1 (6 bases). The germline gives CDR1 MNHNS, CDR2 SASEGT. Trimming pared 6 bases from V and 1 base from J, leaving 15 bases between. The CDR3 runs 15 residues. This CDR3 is CASRTDRSANTEAFF. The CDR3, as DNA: TGTGCCAGCAGGACCGACAGGAGCGCGAACACTGAAGCTTTCTTT.

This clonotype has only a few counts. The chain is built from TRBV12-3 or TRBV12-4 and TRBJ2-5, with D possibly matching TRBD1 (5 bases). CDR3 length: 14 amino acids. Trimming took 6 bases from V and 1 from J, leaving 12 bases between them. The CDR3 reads CASSRQIIQETQYF. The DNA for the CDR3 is TGTGCCAGCAGCAGACAGATAATCCAAGAGACCCAGTACTTC.

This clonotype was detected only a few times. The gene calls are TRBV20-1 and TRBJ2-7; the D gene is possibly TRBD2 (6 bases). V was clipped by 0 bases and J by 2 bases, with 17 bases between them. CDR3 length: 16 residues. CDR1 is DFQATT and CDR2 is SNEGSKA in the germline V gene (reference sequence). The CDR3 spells CSARDLGLLTPYEQYF. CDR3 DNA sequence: TGCAGTGCTAGAGACCTAGGACTACTAACACCCTACGAGCAGTACTTC.

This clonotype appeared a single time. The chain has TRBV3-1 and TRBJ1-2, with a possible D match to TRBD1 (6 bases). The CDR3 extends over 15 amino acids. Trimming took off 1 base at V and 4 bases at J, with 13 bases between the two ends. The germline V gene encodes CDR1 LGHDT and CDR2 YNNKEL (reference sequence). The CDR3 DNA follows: TGTGCCAGCAGCCAAGGGAGGGCCAGGGGCTATGGCTACACCTTC. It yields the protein CASSQGRARGYGYTF.

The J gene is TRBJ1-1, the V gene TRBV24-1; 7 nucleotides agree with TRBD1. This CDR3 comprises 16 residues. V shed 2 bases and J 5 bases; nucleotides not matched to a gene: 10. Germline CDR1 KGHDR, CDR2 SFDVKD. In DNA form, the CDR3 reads TGTGCCACCAGTGATTCGTCTACAGGGGAGAGTACTGAAGCTTTCTTT. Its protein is CATSDSSTGESTEAFF.

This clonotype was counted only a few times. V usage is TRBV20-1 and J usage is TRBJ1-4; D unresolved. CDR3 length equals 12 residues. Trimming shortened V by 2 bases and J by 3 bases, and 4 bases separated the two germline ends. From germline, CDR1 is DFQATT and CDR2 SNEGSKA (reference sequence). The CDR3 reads CSARSPNEKLFF. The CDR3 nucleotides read TGCAGTGCTAGATCCCCTAATGAAAAACTGTTTTTT.

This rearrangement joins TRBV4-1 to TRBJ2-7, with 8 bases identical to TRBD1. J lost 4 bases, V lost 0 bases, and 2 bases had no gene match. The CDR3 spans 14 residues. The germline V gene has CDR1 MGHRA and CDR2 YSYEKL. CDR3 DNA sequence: TGCGCCAGCAGCCAAGAAAACAGGGGGTACGAGCAGTACTTC. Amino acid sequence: CASSQENRGYEQYF.

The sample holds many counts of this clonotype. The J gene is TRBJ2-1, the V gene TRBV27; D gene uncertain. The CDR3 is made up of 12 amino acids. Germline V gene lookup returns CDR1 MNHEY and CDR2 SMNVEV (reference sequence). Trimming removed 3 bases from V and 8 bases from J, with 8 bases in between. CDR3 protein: CASSLSADEQFF. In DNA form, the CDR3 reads TGTGCCAGCAGTTTGTCCGCTGATGAGCAGTTCTTC.

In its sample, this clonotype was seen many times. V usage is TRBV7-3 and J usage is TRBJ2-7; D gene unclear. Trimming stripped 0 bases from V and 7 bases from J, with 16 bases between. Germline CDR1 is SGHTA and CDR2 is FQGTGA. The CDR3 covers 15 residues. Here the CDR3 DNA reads TGTGCCAGCAGCTTAACGCCGGCAGCGCCGTCAGAGCAGTACTTC. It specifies CASSLTPAAPSEQYF.

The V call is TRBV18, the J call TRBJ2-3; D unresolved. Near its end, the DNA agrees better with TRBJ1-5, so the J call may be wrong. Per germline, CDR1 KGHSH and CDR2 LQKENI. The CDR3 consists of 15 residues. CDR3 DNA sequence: TGTGCCAGCTCACCACGGAGGGAAAGCACAGATACGCAGCATTTT. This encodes CASSPRRESTDTQHF.

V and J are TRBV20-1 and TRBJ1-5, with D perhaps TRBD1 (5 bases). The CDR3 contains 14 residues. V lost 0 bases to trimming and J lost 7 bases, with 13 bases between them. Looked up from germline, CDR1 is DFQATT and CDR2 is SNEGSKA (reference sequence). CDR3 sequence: CSARDIPGGQPQHF. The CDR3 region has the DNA TGCAGTGCTAGAGACATACCTGGGGGGCAGCCCCAGCATTTT.

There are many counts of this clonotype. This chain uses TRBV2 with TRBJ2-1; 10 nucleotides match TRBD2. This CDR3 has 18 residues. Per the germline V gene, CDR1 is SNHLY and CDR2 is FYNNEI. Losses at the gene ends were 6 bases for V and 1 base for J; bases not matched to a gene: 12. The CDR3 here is CASSLTRLAGLSYNEQFF. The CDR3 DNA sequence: TGTGCCAGCAGCCTCACCCGACTAGCGGGCCTATCCTACAATGAGCAGTTCTTC.

Here the CDR3 reads CASRTRASGIPYNEQFF. The CDR3 bases are TGTGCCAGTAGAACCCGGGCTAGCGGGATACCCTACAATGAGCAGTTCTTC. The chain carries TRBV19 and TRBJ2-1, with 9 positions matching TRBD2. J gave up 2 bases and V 6 bases, and 11 bases lay outside the gene matches. This CDR3 region has 17 residues. Germline V lookup: CDR1 LNHDA, CDR2 SQIVND (reference sequence).